Below, one T cell receptor beta chain is given with its context. The antigen remains unidentified. Using RNA transcripts as the source, TCR beta CDR3 regions were amplified. HTBI primers were employed in a first-round RT-PCR of the TCR CDR3. TCRdb re-analysed the multiplex PCR reads in MiXCR, keeping a single row per CDR3 protein. The sample has about 600,000 distinct CDR3 sequences, 12% to 15% seen once; the top ten hold about 7%. This CDR3 is built from 13 residues. Trimming cost V 5 bases and J 5 bases; bases outside gene matches: 7. The germline CDR1 and CDR2 sequences are SQVTM and ANQGSEA. Used for diagnoses were clinical symptoms, serum thyroxine and TRAb, thyroid ultrasound and orbital computed tomography. This specimen comes from a study of T cells in Graves' hyperthyroidism and ophthalmopathy. Study-level results: Blood also showed most of the thyroid clonotypes that were expanded above 0.001.

The TCR originated in a woman between 18 and 30 years old with Graves' ophthalmopathy. The sequencing sample was made of blood. This chain uses TRBV29-1 with TRBJ1-1; 8 nucleotides align to TRBD1. The CDR3 coding sequence is TGCAGCGTTCGGACAGGGCCGAGGACTGAAGCTTTCTTT. Translated, it gives CSVRTGPRTEAFF. Together with reference TRBV29-1 and TRBJ1-1, the CDR3 gives the full variable domain: SAVISQKPSRDICQRGTSLTIQCQVDSQVTMMFWYRQQPGQSLTLIATANQGSEATYESGFVIDKFPISRPNLTFSTLTVSNMSPEDSSIYLCSVRTGPRTEAFFGQGTRLTVV.